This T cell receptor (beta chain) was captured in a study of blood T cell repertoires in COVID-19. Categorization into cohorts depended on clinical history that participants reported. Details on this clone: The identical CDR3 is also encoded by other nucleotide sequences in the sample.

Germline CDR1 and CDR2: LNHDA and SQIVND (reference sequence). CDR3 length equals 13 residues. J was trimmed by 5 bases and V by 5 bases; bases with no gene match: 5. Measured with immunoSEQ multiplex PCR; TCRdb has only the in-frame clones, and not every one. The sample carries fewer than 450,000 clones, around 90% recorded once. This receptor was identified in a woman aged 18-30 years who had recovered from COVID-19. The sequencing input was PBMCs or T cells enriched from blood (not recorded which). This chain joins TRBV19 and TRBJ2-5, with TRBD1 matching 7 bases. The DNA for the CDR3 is TGTGCCAGTAGTTCCACAGGGGAGGAGACCCAGTACTTC. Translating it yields CASSSTGEETQYF.